This T cell receptor (beta chain) appears in the sequencing data of a study of shared clonotypes between healthy human individuals. Background on the study: The study used three CD4 naive, three CD4 memory, two CD8 naive and one CD8 memory plate per donor.

Findings and limits, study-wide: Naive subsets generally had larger estimated richness than memory subsets.

Germline CDR1 is SGHTA and CDR2 is FQGNSA. J was trimmed by 4 bases and V by 0 bases; bases with no gene match: 4. The CDR3 runs 17 residues. A deep-level run was used for the assay. Only in-frame clones appear in the TCRdb table, and some are missing; sequencing was by immunoSEQ multiplex PCR. The sample yields about 2.5 million clones, less than 95% seen once. About this clone itself: Antigen specificity is unknown.

The rearrangement joins TRBV7-2 to TRBJ1-3, with 12 bases fitting TRBD1. The TCR was taken from a man aged 18 to 30 in good health. Some clones in this sample may be carry-over from other donors' samples. The sequenced sample consisted of naive CD4+ T cells from PBMCs. Subset described: CD45RA+ positively selected. Here the CDR3 DNA reads TGTGCCAGCAGCTTAGCGGGACAGGGGGCCTGGGGAAACACCATATATTTT. Translated, it gives CASSLAGQGAWGNTIYF.